The 27 T cell receptor beta chains in this list originate from one sample, sequenced in a study of cytomegalovirus exposure and HLA in healthy donors. A multiplex PCR was run with 60 Vbeta primers and 13 Jbeta primers. The table came from immunoSEQ multiplex PCR; TCRdb's copy has only in-frame clones and leaves some out. The sample totals roughly 50,000 clones. Specimen: PBMCs. These receptors all come from a woman in her forties in good health and CMV-seronegative.

The V gene is TRBV9, the J gene TRBJ2-5; the D gene is possibly TRBD1 (6 bases). The CDR3 contains 15 residues. Germline CDR1 and CDR2: SGDLS and YYNGEE. Trimming stripped 3 bases from V and 2 bases from J, with 14 bases between. The CDR3 DNA reads as TGTGCCAGCAGCGACACAGGGATATGGCAAGAGACCCAGTACTTC. Translation gives CASSDTGIWQETQYF.

The V gene is TRBV7-9, the J gene TRBJ1-1; D uncertain. Germline loops: CDR1 SEHNR, CDR2 FQNEAQ (reference sequence). V gave up 3 bases and J gave up 1 base, with 9 bases separating them. The CDR3 loop spans 14 amino acids. The DNA of the CDR3 is TGTGCCAGCAGCTTTTTTTCGGGGAACACTGAAGCTTTCTTT. It encodes CASSFFSGNTEAFF.

The CDR3 sequence: CSARDQDRAFF. DNA of the CDR3: TGCAGTGCTAGAGACCAGGACAGAGCTTTCTTT. V is TRBV20-1 and J is TRBJ1-1, with D tentatively TRBD1 (6 bases). CDR3 length: 11 amino acids. Trimming removed 0 bases at V and 10 bases at J, with 9 bases between. Germline loops: CDR1 DFQATT, CDR2 SNEGSKA (reference sequence).

J is TRBJ1-6 and V is TRBV6-1; D is uncertain. Per the germline V gene, CDR1 is MNHNS and CDR2 is SASEGT. This CDR3 contains 14 residues. Trimming pared 7 bases from V and 4 bases from J, leaving 11 bases between. CDR3 DNA sequence: TGTGCCAGCATTTTGACACGATATAATTCACCCCTCCACTTT. Its translation is CASILTRYNSPLHF.

The chain is built from TRBV7-2 and TRBJ2-7, with 8 positions matching TRBD2. Germline-derived CDR1 and CDR2 are SGHTA and FQGNSA. V lost 5 bases, J lost 4 bases, and 10 bases stayed unmatched. CDR3 length: 15 residues. The CDR3: CASSTEGGRYYEQYF. CDR3 coding DNA: TGTGCCAGCAGCACGGAAGGCGGGAGGTATTACGAGCAGTACTTC.

Comments on this clone: A read error may account for a junction end that differs from germline. The chain carries TRBV7-3 and TRBJ1-1; D unresolved. CDR3 length: 12 amino acids. Germline V gene sequence: CDR1 SGHTA, CDR2 FQGTGA. CDR3 coding DNA: TGTGCCAGCAGCTTAACGGGCACTGAGGCTTTCTTT. This sequence encodes CASSLTGTEAFF.

V and J are TRBV6-5 and TRBJ1-1; possibly TRBD1 for D (5 bases). CDR1 is MNHEY, CDR2 SVGAGI, per germline. The CDR3 sequence is 14 residues long. The germline V and J ends were trimmed by 6 bases and 1 base, with 12 bases remaining between them. CDR3 nucleotide sequence: TGTGCCAGCAGCAGACACGGACAGAACACTGAAGCTTTCTTT. Protein sequence: CASSRHGQNTEAFF.

The chain joins TRBV6-5 to TRBJ1-4; TRBD1 might be the D (6 bases). CDR1 is MNHEY and CDR2 is SVGAGI in the germline V gene. The CDR3 covers 13 residues. The V end was cut by 4 bases, the J end by 8 bases, with 11 bases between. The CDR3 DNA follows: TGTGCCAGCAGTTCGTACACAGGGGAAAAACTGTTTTTT. It is translated as CASSSYTGEKLFF.

This chain uses TRBV28 with TRBJ1-1; tentative D call: TRBD1 (5 bases). V was pared by 6 bases and J by 2 bases, with 13 bases between. Germline assignment: CDR1 MDHEN and CDR2 SYDVKM. The CDR3 spans 14 residues. The DNA for the CDR3 is TGTGCCAGCAGAAACGGACACCCAAACACTGAAGCTTTCTTT. Translation: CASRNGHPNTEAFF.

The rearrangement links TRBV6-6 to TRBJ2-2; D unresolved. V dropped 3 bases and J dropped 6 bases, with 11 bases sitting between them. This CDR3 is built from 14 residues. Per the germline V gene, CDR1 is MNHNY and CDR2 is SVGAGI (reference sequence). This CDR3 reads CASSYLLSAGELFF. The CDR3 DNA reads as TGTGCCAGCAGTTATCTCCTAAGCGCCGGGGAGCTGTTTTTT.

The rearrangement links TRBV10-3 to TRBJ1-5; D might be TRBD1 (5 bases). From germline, CDR1 is ENHRY and CDR2 SYGVKD. V gave up 0 bases and J gave up 7 bases, with 10 bases separating them. This CDR3 comprises 14 residues. The CDR3 DNA sequence: TGTGCCATCAGTGAGTCGGAGGGGTCCCAGCCCCAGCATTTT. Translation: CAISESEGSQPQHF.

The V call is TRBV5-1, the J call TRBJ2-5; TRBD2 agrees at 9 bases. CDR3 length: 14 residues. CDR1 and CDR2 (germline): SGHRS, YFSETQ. Unmatched junction bases numbered 4, after V lost 4 bases and J lost 3 bases. CDR3 nucleotides: TGCGCCAGCAGCCCCAGACTAGCGGAAGAGACCCAGTACTTC. Amino acid sequence: CASSPRLAEETQYF.

The J gene is TRBJ1-2, the V gene TRBV5-6, with a tentative D call TRBD1 (6 bases). Trimming removed 3 bases at V and 3 bases at J, with 15 bases between. CDR1 and CDR2 from the germline V gene are SGHDT and YYEEEE. The CDR3 has 15 amino acids. CDR3 amino acids: CASSSTNRVYYGYTF. The CDR3 coding sequence is TGTGCCAGCAGCTCAACGAACAGGGTGTACTATGGCTACACCTTC.

V gene TRBV6-1 combines with J gene TRBJ2-6, with 9 bases lining up with TRBD1. The trim removed 4 bases at V and 0 bases at J, leaving 1 base unmatched. CDR3 size: 16 residues. The germline CDR1 and CDR2 sequences are MNHNS and SASEGT. For the CDR3, the DNA is TGTGCCAGCAGTGGGGGACAGGGCTCTGGGGCCAACGTCCTGACTTTC. Amino acid sequence: CASSGGQGSGANVLTF.

V gene TRBV2 combines with J gene TRBJ2-1, with TRBD2 matching over 7 bases. The CDR3 sequence is 18 residues long. In germline, CDR1 is SNHLY, CDR2 FYNNEI. V lost 3 bases and J lost 6; bases outside the gene matches: 17. The DNA for the CDR3 is TGTGCCAGCAGTGACGACGGGGGGTCCGGGCAATCGGGCAATGAGCAGTTCTTC. It is translated as CASSDDGGSGQSGNEQFF.

This chain uses TRBV5-6 with TRBJ2-3; TRBD2 might be the D (6 bases). This CDR3 contains 15 residues. Germline V gene data show CDR1 as SGHDT and CDR2 as YYEEEE. The V end lost 3 bases, the J end lost 2 bases, and 13 bases lay between the germline ends. This chain's CDR3 is CASSSYSGYTDTQYF. The CDR3 DNA follows: TGTGCCAGCAGCTCATATAGCGGATACACAGATACGCAGTATTTT.

The V gene is TRBV18, the J gene TRBJ1-2; 8 bases align to TRBD1. CDR3 size: 16 residues. Trimming at V came to 2 bases and at J to 0 bases, leaving 5 bases not matched to a gene. The germline V gene encodes CDR1 KGHSH and CDR2 LQKENI. Written as DNA, the CDR3 is TGTGCCAGCTCACCAACAACAGGGGGAGCTAACTATGGCTACACCTTC. It translates to CASSPTTGGANYGYTF.

CDR3 loop: CASSVGGRLAGQETQYF. The CDR3 nucleotides read TGTGCCAGCAGCGTTGGAGGAAGACTAGCGGGGCAAGAGACCCAGTACTTC. The V call is TRBV9, the J call TRBJ2-5; 11 bases match TRBD2. The CDR3 sequence is 17 residues long. CDR1 SGDLS and CDR2 YYNGEE come from the germline V gene. V shed 2 bases, J shed 2 bases, and the junction held 8 bases outside the gene matches.

The rearrangement links TRBV4-3 to TRBJ2-1, with 14 positions matching TRBD2. Unmatched junction bases numbered 8, after V lost 5 bases and J lost 8 bases. From germline, CDR1 is LGHNA and CDR2 YSLEER. The CDR3 is made up of 16 amino acids. The CDR3 nucleotides are TGCGCCAGCAGCGCACTAAAGACTAGCGGGAGGGATGAGCAGTTCTTC. As protein: CASSALKTSGRDEQFF.

The rearrangement links TRBV6-1 to TRBJ2-6; D gene uncertain. The CDR3 consists of 14 residues. Germline CDR1 and CDR2: MNHNS and SASEGT. Trimming took 6 bases from V and 5 from J, leaving 11 bases between them. The CDR3, as DNA: TGTGCCAGCAGCTTAGATTATAGGGCCAACGTCCTGACTTTC. It translates to CASSLDYRANVLTF.

This chain links TRBV19 with TRBJ1-3, with a possible D match to TRBD1 (5 bases). CDR1 LNHDA and CDR2 SQIVND come from the germline V gene (reference sequence). V shed 4 bases and J shed 1 base, with 8 bases lying between them. The length of the CDR3 is 14 residues. The CDR3 protein is CASSRGDSGNTIYF. CDR3 in DNA: TGTGCCAGTAGTAGGGGGGATTCTGGAAACACCATATATTTT.

The V gene is TRBV6-5, the J gene TRBJ2-5; the match to TRBD1 covers 7 bases. The V gene's germline CDR1 is MNHEY and CDR2 SVGAGI. V trimming: 5 bases; J trimming: 5 bases; junction bases outside the gene matches: 5. The CDR3 spans 13 residues. For the CDR3, the DNA is TGTGCCAGCAGTAACACAGGGGTGGAGACCCAGTACTTC. It specifies CASSNTGVETQYF.

The chain recombines TRBV5-1 with TRBJ1-1, with 10 bases lining up with TRBD1. The germline V gene has CDR1 SGHRS and CDR2 YFSETQ. The CDR3 is made up of 15 amino acids. With 0 bases clipped from V and 5 bases from J, the junction kept 4 bases outside the gene matches. The CDR3 DNA reads as TGCGCCAGCAGCTTGGCCCCGGACAGGGGGACTGAAGCTTTCTTT. Translating it yields CASSLAPDRGTEAFF.

The genes are TRBV19 and TRBJ2-1, with 8 bases identical to TRBD2. Germline V gene lookup returns CDR1 LNHDA and CDR2 SQIVND (reference sequence). V lost 5 bases and J lost 0; bases outside the gene matches: 9. CDR3 length: 17 residues. CDR3 protein: CASSRIAGRSSYNEQFF. The CDR3 DNA sequence: TGTGCCAGTAGTCGAATAGCGGGGAGGAGCTCCTACAATGAGCAGTTCTTC.

The chain recombines TRBV18 with TRBJ2-2, with 10 bases that match TRBD1. Per germline, CDR1 KGHSH and CDR2 LQKENI. The CDR3 runs to 15 residues. The V gene end was trimmed by 3 bases and the J gene end by 5 bases; junction bases not matched to a gene: 3. This chain's CDR3 is CASSPGQGQTGELFF. CDR3 sequence (DNA): TGTGCCAGCTCACCGGGACAGGGGCAAACCGGGGAGCTGTTTTTT.

The rearrangement joins TRBV28 to TRBJ2-7; perhaps TRBD1 as D (8 bases). V lost 10 bases and J 2 bases, leaving 15 bases between the germline ends. Germline V lookup: CDR1 MDHEN, CDR2 SYDVKM. This CDR3 region has 13 residues. The CDR3 region is CATGGQVPYEQYF. As DNA, the CDR3 is TGTGCCACGGGGGGACAGGTTCCCTACGAGCAGTACTTC.

This chain connects TRBV19 to TRBJ1-1; D unresolved. Trimming cost V 3 bases and J 3 bases, with 8 bases left between them. The CDR3 runs to 13 residues. Germline V gene sequence: CDR1 LNHDA, CDR2 SQIVND (reference sequence). The CDR3 here is CASSIRTDTEAFF. Written as DNA, the CDR3 is TGTGCCAGTAGTATCCGTACAGACACTGAAGCTTTCTTT.